The clone carrying this TCR beta chain was observed many times. This sample is part of a study of T cells after yellow fever vaccination. TCRdb called the 5' RACE reads again in MiXCR, with one record for every CDR3 protein. The repertoire holds around 590,000 distinct CDR3 sequences, with approximately 13% as singletons. This CDR3 has 16 residues. V was clipped by 1 base and J by 4 bases, with 14 bases between them. From germline, CDR1 is KGHSH and CDR2 LQKENI. The TCR sequence derives from a man aged 25-45 years who received the YFV17D yellow fever vaccine. This chain uses TRBV18 with TRBJ2-1; tentative D call: TRBD2 (6 bases). Sequenced here: PBMCs, sampled on the day of the yellow fever booster vaccination. The CDR3 loop reads CASSPLREWGYNEQFF. CDR3 coding DNA: TGTGCCAGCTCACCACTCCGGGAGTGGGGATACAATGAGCAGTTCTTC.